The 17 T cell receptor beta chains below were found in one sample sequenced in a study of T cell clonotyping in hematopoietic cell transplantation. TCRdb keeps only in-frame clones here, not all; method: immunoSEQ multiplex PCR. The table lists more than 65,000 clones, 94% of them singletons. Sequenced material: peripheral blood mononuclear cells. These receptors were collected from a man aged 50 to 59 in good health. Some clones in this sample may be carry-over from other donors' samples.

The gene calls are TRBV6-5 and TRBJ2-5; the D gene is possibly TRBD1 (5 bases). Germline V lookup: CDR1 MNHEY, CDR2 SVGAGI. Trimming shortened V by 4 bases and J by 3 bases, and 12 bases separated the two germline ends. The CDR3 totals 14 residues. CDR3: CASSSQGREETQYF. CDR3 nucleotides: TGTGCCAGCAGTTCGCAGGGTAGGGAAGAGACCCAGTACTTC.

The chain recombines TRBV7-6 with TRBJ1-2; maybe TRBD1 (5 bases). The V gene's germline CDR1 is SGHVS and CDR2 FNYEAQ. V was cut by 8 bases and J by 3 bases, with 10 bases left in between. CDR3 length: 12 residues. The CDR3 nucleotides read TGTGCCAGCGGGAGGGGCGACTATGGCTACACCTTC. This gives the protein CASGRGDYGYTF.

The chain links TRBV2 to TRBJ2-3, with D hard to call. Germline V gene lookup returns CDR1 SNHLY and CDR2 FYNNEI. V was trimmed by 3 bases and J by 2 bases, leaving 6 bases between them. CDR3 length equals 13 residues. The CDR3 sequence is CASSDTFTDTQYF. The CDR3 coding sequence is TGTGCCAGCAGTGATACGTTCACAGATACGCAGTATTTT.

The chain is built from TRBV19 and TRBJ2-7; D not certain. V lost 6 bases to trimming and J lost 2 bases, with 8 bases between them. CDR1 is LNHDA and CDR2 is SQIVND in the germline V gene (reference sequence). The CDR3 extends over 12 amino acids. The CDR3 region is CASRDGAYEQYF. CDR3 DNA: TGTGCCAGTAGGGACGGCGCCTACGAGCAGTACTTC.

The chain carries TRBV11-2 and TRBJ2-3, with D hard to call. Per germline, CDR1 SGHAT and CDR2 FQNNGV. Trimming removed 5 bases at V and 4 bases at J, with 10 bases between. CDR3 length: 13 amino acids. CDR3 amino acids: CASSGRASDTQYF. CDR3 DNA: TGTGCCAGCAGCGGCCGGGCCTCAGATACGCAGTATTTT.

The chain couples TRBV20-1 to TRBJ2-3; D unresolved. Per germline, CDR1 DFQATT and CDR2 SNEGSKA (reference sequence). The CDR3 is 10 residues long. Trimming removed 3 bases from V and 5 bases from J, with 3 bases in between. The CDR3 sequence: CSASVDTQYF. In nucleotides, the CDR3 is TGCAGTGCTAGTGTAGATACGCAGTATTTT.

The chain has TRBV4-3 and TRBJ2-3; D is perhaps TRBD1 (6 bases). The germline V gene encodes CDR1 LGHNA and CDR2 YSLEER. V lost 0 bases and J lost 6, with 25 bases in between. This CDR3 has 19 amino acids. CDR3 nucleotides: TGCGCCAGCAGCCAAGATGAGGCTCAGGGGCCCACCGCGACGGATACGCAGTATTTT. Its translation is CASSQDEAQGPTATDTQYF.

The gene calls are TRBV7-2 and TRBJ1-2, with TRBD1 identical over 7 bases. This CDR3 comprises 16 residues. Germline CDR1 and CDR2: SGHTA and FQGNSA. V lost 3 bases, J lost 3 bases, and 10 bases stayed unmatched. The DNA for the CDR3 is TGTGCCAGCAGCTTCCTGAGTAGGGGGCAAGACTATGGCTACACCTTC. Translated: CASSFLSRGQDYGYTF.

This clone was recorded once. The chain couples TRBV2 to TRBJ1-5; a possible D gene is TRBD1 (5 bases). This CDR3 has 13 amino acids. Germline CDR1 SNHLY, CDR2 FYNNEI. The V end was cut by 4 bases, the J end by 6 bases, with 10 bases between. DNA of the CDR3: TGTGCCAGCAGTGCGGGGGGAACTCAGCCCCAGCATTTT. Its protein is CASSAGGTQPQHF.

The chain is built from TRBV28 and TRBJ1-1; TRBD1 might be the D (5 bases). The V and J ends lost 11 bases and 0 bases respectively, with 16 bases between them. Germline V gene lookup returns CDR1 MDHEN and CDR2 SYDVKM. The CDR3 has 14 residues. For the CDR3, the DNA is TGTGCCGTCACCAGGGATTCTGTGAACACTGAAGCTTTCTTT. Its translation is CAVTRDSVNTEAFF.

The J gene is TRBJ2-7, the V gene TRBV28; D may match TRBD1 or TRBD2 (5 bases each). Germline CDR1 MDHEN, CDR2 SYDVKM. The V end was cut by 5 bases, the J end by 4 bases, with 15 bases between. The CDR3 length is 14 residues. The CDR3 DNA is TGTGCCAGCAGTAAAGGGGACGGTCCGTACGAGCAGTACTTC. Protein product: CASSKGDGPYEQYF.

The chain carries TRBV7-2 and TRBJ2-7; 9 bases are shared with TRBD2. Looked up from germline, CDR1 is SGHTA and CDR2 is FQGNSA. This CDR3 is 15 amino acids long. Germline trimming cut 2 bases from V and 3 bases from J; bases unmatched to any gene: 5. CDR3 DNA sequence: TGTGCCAGCAGCTTAATAGCGGGAGCGTACTACGAGCAGTACTTC. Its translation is CASSLIAGAYYEQYF.

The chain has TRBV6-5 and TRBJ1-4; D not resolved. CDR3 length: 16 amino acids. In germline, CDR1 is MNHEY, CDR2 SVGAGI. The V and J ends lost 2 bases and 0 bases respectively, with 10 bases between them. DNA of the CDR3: TGTGCCAGCAGTTACCAAAACCCTGCAACTAATGAAAAACTGTTTTTT. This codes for CASSYQNPATNEKLFF.

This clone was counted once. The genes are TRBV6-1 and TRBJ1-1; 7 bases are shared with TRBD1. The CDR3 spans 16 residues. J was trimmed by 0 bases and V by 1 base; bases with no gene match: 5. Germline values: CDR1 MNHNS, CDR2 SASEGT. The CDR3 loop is CASSEGAGGMNTEAFF. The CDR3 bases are TGTGCCAGCAGTGAAGGGGCAGGGGGGATGAACACTGAAGCTTTCTTT.

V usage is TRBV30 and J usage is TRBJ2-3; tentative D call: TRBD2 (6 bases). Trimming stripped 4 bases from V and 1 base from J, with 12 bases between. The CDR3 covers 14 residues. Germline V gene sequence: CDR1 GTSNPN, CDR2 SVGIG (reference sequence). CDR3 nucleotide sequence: TGTGCCTGGATTAAGAGGAGGGGCACAGATACGCAGTATTTT. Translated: CAWIKRRGTDTQYF. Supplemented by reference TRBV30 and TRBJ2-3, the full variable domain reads SQTIHQWPATLVQPVGSPLSLECTVEGTSNPNLYWYRQAAGRGLQLLFYSVGIGQISSEVPQNLSASRPQDRQFILSSKKLLLSDSGFYLCAWIKRRGTDTQYFGPGTRLTVL.

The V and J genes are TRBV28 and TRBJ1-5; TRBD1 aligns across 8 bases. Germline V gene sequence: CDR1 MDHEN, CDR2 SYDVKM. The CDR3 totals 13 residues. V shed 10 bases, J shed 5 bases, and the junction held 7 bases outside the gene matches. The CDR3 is CATTQGAYQPQHF. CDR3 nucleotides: TGTGCCACCACCCAGGGGGCCTATCAGCCCCAGCATTTT.

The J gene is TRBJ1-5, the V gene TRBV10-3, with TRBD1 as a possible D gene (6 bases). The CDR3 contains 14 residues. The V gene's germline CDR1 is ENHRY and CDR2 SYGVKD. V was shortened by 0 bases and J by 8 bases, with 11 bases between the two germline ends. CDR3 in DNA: TGTGCCATCAGTGAGTCGGACAGTGCGGAGCCCCAGCATTTT. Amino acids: CAISESDSAEPQHF.